This record covers a single TCR beta chain. This entry is derived from a study of radiotherapy plus CTLA-4 blockade in lung cancer. Assay: immunoSEQ multiplex PCR; the TCRdb copy retains only in-frame clones and omits some. The profile covers roughly 63,000 clones, with around 68% appearing a single time and about 9% taken by the ten largest. Germline CDR1 SGHTA, CDR2 FQGNSA. With V trimmed by 2 bases and J by 5 bases, 8 bases remained unmatched. This CDR3 spans 16 amino acids. The sequencing used peripheral blood, collected from a patient treated with radiotherapy plus ipilimumab. The chain carries TRBV7-2 and TRBJ2-3; 9 nucleotides align to TRBD2. The source of this sequence is a human donor with non-small cell lung cancer whose response to radiotherapy plus ipilimumab could not be evaluated. CDR3 sequence reads: CASSLRRAGGGDTQYF. CDR3 nucleotide sequence: TGTGCCAGCAGCTTAAGAAGGGCGGGGGGGGGAGATACGCAGTATTTT.